These T cell receptor beta chains were read from a single sample in a study of identical twins. Using its own MiXCR run on the 5' RACE reads, TCRdb lists one record per CDR3 protein. Here the sample spans under 450,000 distinct CDR3 sequences, approximately 17% being singletons. Material for sequencing was naive T cells sorted from blood. These receptors all come from a man aged 50-59 years in good health. CDR3s include the opening cysteine and the closing phenylalanine or tryptophan. The D gene is left open where the match is weak. Some rows have no size entry. The others give once, few or many, or a class for an expanded clone.

D	V	size	J	CDR3	DNA
TRBD2	TRBV6-2/TRBV6-3	many	TRBJ2-5	CASSYRRGLAGGHQETQYF	TGTGCCAGCAGTTACCGCCGAGGACTAGCGGGGGGCCACCAAGAGACCCAGTACTTC
NA	TRBV27	many	TRBJ2-7	CASSLSGVPGFFYEQYF	TGTGCCAGCAGTTTATCGGGGGTCCCGGGATTCTTCTACGAGCAGTACTTC
TRBD1	TRBV28	few	TRBJ2-5	CASSSGQGYETQYF	TGTGCCAGCAGTTCGGGACAGGGGTACGAGACCCAGTACTTC
NA	TRBV5-1	NA	TRBJ2-3	CASSLARDSSPTDTQYF	TGCGCCAGCAGCTTGGCCCGGGACTCAAGCCCCACAGATACGCAGTATTTT
NA	TRBV4-2	few	TRBJ2-2	CASSQDQDGTGELFF	TGTGCCAGCAGCCAAGATCAGGATGGGACCGGGGAGCTGTTTTTT
TRBD2	TRBV27	many	TRBJ2-1	CASSPGLAGENEQFF	TGTGCCAGCAGTCCAGGACTAGCGGGAGAGAATGAGCAGTTCTTC
NA	TRBV27	few	TRBJ2-1	CASSLSHGAPYNEQFF	TGTGCCAGCAGTTTATCTCACGGGGCACCTTACAATGAGCAGTTCTTC
NA	TRBV13	many	TRBJ2-1	CASSLGRTAYNEQFF	TGTGCCAGCAGCTTAGGCAGGACAGCCTACAATGAGCAGTTCTTC
TRBD2	TRBV29-1	many	TRBJ2-7	CSVGTRLSYEQYF	TGCAGCGTTGGGACTAGGCTCTCCTACGAGCAGTACTTC
NA	TRBV5-5	few	TRBJ2-2	CASSFYGGHTGELFF	TGTGCCAGCAGCTTCTATGGAGGGCACACCGGGGAGCTGTTTTTT
TRBD1	TRBV5-6	NA	TRBJ2-5	CASSPDRVQETQYF	TGTGCCAGCAGCCCCGACAGGGTGCAAGAGACCCAGTACTTC
NA	TRBV20-1	many	TRBJ2-3	CSARFEDTQYF	TGCAGTGCTAGGTTCGAGGATACGCAGTATTTT
TRBD2	TRBV12-3/TRBV12-4	few	TRBJ2-7	CASSHSGPYYEQYF	TGTGCCAGCAGTCATAGCGGGCCTTACTACGAGCAGTACTTC
TRBD2	TRBV28	NA	TRBJ2-2	CASSPGLEVAGELFF	TGTGCCAGCAGTCCGGGACTAGAGGTCGCCGGGGAGCTGTTTTTT
TRBD2	TRBV24-1	NA	TRBJ2-1	CATSDTGLAGGPWEYNEQFF	TGTGCCACCAGTGATACCGGACTAGCGGGAGGACCTTGGGAATACAATGAGCAGTTCTTC
NA	TRBV11-3	NA	TRBJ1-1	CASSHADWNTEAFF	TGTGCCAGCAGCCACGCAGATTGGAACACTGAAGCTTTCTTT
NA	TRBV29-1	NA	TRBJ1-1	CSVEGTMNTEAFF	TGCAGCGTTGAGGGAACAATGAACACTGAAGCTTTCTTT
NA	TRBV2	NA	TRBJ2-7	CASSNAASSYEQYF	TGTGCCAGCAGTAACGCGGCGTCATCCTACGAGCAGTACTTC
TRBD1	TRBV7-2	few	TRBJ2-7	CASSLVGTVYEQYF	TGTGCCAGCAGCTTAGTTGGGACAGTCTACGAGCAGTACTTC
NA	TRBV15	few	TRBJ2-3	CATSRVGGGANTQYF	TGTGCCACCAGCAGAGTTGGTGGGGGGGCGAATACGCAGTATTTT
TRBD1	TRBV3-1	many	TRBJ2-7	CASSQEFVRDRPYEQYF	TGTGCCAGCAGCCAAGAATTTGTACGGGACAGGCCCTACGAGCAGTACTTC
NA	TRBV20-1	many	TRBJ2-3	CSADQGSTDTQYF	TGCAGTGCTGATCAGGGAAGCACAGATACGCAGTATTTT
NA	TRBV5-4	NA	TRBJ1-1	CASSLGGARYTEAFF	TGTGCCAGCAGCTTGGGGGGCGCGAGGTACACTGAAGCTTTCTTT
TRBD2	TRBV11-1	many	TRBJ2-3	CASSRAGGQYF	TGTGCCAGCAGCCGAGCGGGGGGGCAGTATTTT
NA	TRBV6-1	NA	TRBJ2-7	CASSESEGTEQYF	TGTGCCAGCAGTGAAAGTGAGGGTACCGAGCAGTACTTC
NA	TRBV4-3	NA	TRBJ2-2	CASSQAAGITNTGELFF	TGCGCCAGCAGCCAAGCGGCGGGCATAACGAACACCGGGGAGCTGTTTTTT
NA	TRBV10-3	few	TRBJ2-7	CAISDLTVSSYEQYF	TGTGCCATCAGTGACTTGACAGTTTCGTCCTACGAGCAGTACTTC
NA	TRBV18	NA	TRBJ2-2	CASSPFFRQGNTGELFF	TGTGCCAGCTCACCATTCTTTCGACAAGGGAACACCGGGGAGCTGTTTTTT
NA	TRBV6-5	NA	TRBJ1-4	CASSYSGPENEKLFF	TGTGCCAGCAGTTACTCGGGACCGGAGAATGAAAAACTGTTTTTT
NA	TRBV15	NA	TRBJ2-5	CATSRDPDKQETKYF	TGTGCCACCAGCAGAGATCCGGACAAACAAGAGACCAAGTACTTC
NA	TRBV7-9	NA	TRBJ2-7	CASSVQGKSYEQYF	TGTGCCAGCAGCGTACAGGGCAAGTCCTACGAGCAGTACTTC
TRBD1	TRBV5-6	few	TRBJ1-1	CASSLSLWTGENTEAFF	TGTGCCAGCAGCTTGAGTCTTTGGACAGGGGAGAACACTGAAGCTTTCTTT
TRBD2	TRBV6-2/TRBV6-3	NA	TRBJ2-7	CASSTGLAGPYEQYF	TGTGCCAGCAGTACGGGACTAGCGGGGCCCTACGAGCAGTACTTC
TRBD2	TRBV10-3	few	TRBJ2-7	CAISESGGRTYEQYF	TGTGCCATCAGTGAGTCTGGCGGGAGGACCTACGAGCAGTACTTC
NA	TRBV10-3	few	TRBJ1-1	CAISQEGSGTEAFF	TGTGCCATCAGCCAAGAGGGAAGTGGGACTGAAGCTTTCTTT
NA	TRBV12-3/TRBV12-4	NA	TRBJ2-1	CASSLALPGSSYNEQFF	TGTGCCAGCAGTTTAGCGCTACCGGGTAGCTCCTACAATGAGCAGTTCTTC
NA	TRBV24-1	NA	TRBJ2-1	CATSDLGTSSYNEQFF	TGTGCCACCAGTGATTTAGGAACCTCCTCCTACAATGAGCAGTTCTTC
TRBD2	TRBV7-6	NA	TRBJ2-7	CASSLEAGTKPEQYF	TGTGCCAGCAGCTTAGAGGCAGGGACTAAGCCCGAGCAGTACTTC
NA	TRBV7-2	few	TRBJ2-3	CASTSKVGGWGTDTQYF	TGTGCCAGCACTTCCAAGGTCGGGGGTTGGGGCACAGATACGCAGTATTTT
TRBD2	TRBV4-2	NA	TRBJ2-1	CASSQEISGGYRNEQFF	TGTGCCAGCAGCCAAGAAATAAGCGGGGGGTATCGGAATGAGCAGTTCTTC
NA	TRBV6-4	NA	TRBJ1-1	CASSDSIPGGRNFSEKGRTEAFF	TGTGCCAGCAGTGACTCAATTCCCGGCGGACGGAATTTTTCTGAGAAGGGGAGGACTGAAGCTTTCTTT
TRBD1	TRBV9	many	TRBJ2-3	CASSVGDRGPDTQYF	TGTGCCAGCAGCGTAGGAGACAGGGGGCCAGATACGCAGTATTTT
NA	TRBV10-3	NA	TRBJ2-3	CAISAQGTDTQYF	TGTGCCATCAGTGCCCAGGGCACAGATACGCAGTATTTT
NA	TRBV27	NA	TRBJ1-5	CASSLSGANQPQHF	TGTGCCAGCAGTTTATCGGGGGCCAATCAGCCCCAGCATTTT
NA	TRBV20-1	NA	TRBJ1-1	CSALRGLKMNTEAFF	TGCAGTGCTTTGCGGGGCCTCAAGATGAACACTGAAGCTTTCTTT
NA	TRBV24-1	NA	TRBJ2-5	CATSDLTGNQETQYF	TGTGCCACCAGTGATTTGACAGGAAACCAAGAGACCCAGTACTTC
NA	TRBV12-3/TRBV12-4	NA	TRBJ1-6	CASSFSTGKDSPLHF	TGTGCCAGCAGTTTCTCGACGGGGAAAGATTCACCCCTCCACTTT
TRBD1	TRBV7-8	NA	TRBJ2-1	CASRRGQGNEQFF	TGTGCCAGCAGGAGGGGACAGGGTAATGAGCAGTTCTTC
TRBD2	TRBV29-1	few	TRBJ2-4	CSVTGTSGRMRNIQYF	TGCAGCGTTACTGGGACTAGCGGGAGGATGAGAAACATTCAGTACTTC
NA	TRBV5-1	NA	TRBJ1-2	CASSLGPSQGNYGYTF	TGCGCCAGCAGCTTGGGCCCTTCGCAGGGGAACTATGGCTACACCTTC
NA	TRBV27	many	TRBJ1-1	CASSLLGGADTEAFF	TGTGCCAGCAGTTTATTGGGGGGCGCGGACACTGAAGCTTTCTTT
NA	TRBV29-1	NA	TRBJ2-7	CSVVGTTYEQYF	TGCAGCGTTGTGGGGACAACCTACGAGCAGTACTTC
NA	TRBV7-8	NA	TRBJ2-1	CASSLVRGSSYNEQFF	TGTGCCAGCAGCTTAGTGCGCGGAAGCTCCTACAATGAGCAGTTCTTC
NA	TRBV7-9	NA	TRBJ2-1	CASSRIQGPEQFF	TGTGCCAGCAGCCGGATCCAGGGACCTGAGCAGTTCTTC
NA	TRBV20-1	NA	TRBJ2-7	CSAKRGQATYEQYF	TGCAGTGCCAAGCGGGGACAGGCAACCTACGAGCAGTACTTC
NA	TRBV18	many	TRBJ1-1	CASSEKDSTEAFF	TGTGCCAGCTCAGAGAAGGACAGCACTGAAGCTTTCTTT